Reported below is one T cell receptor beta chain. Its antigen has not been determined. No much larger clonotype is one base removed from it; base qualities were not supplied. The data originate from a study of graft-versus-host responses after intestinal transplantation (dated by TCRdb to the early 2020s). In the study overall: The transplants that recipients received were multivisceral, liver-intestinal, or isolated intestinal. Every recipient was given anti-thymocyte globulin induction, followed by approximately 3 years of maintenance tacrolimus and steroids. Bulk TCR-beta CDR3 sequencing was used to track graft-versus-host and host-versus-graft alloreactive T cell clones in the graft, circulation and bone marrow after intestinal transplantation. To identify alloreactive clones, pre-transplant mixed lymphocyte reaction products were sequenced and compared with unstimulated pre-transplant donor and recipient T cells. Of the 20 to 25 intestinal transplant recipients enrolled in the cohort, one of whom was a retransplant, a few patients without pretransplant specimens were excluded. Donor T cell macrochimerism was defined as a peak of at least 4% donor T cells among recipient peripheral blood mononuclear cells. Instead of going to the commercial service, samples from a few later patients were sequenced in-house on an Illumina MiSeq and processed with MiXCR.

The study at large found these results: Patients with donor T cell macrochimerism had high GvH to HvG T cell clonal ratios in their allografts. Conclusions were limited by the relatively low number and heterogeneity of intestinal transplant patients. Early after transplant, peak levels of circulating GvH clones were found to be associated with declines in HvG clones. GvH clones were detected in recipient bone marrow, and some of these GvH clones were observed earlier in ileal mucosa or blood, consistent with an intestinal mucosal origin.

Library preparation used the immunoSEQ multiplex PCR assay. In most patients, genomic DNA was isolated using the Qiagen DNeasy Blood and Tissue Kit and sent frozen to Adaptive Biotechnologies for TCR sequencing. Adaptive Biotechnologies carried out high-throughput TCR-beta CDR3 sequencing of genomic DNA for most patients. Turning to the authors' computational methods: Adaptive's ImmunoSEQ software was the source of the TCR sequencing data for roughly 19 patients, while a few other patients were processed with MiXCR and VDJtools. To correct CD4 versus CD8 sorting errors, any sequence found in both subsets at a frequency ratio below 5:1 was removed. CDR3 nucleotide sequences shared between donor and recipient were removed because their origin could not be assigned. Alloreactive clones required at least 2-fold expansion over unstimulated cells and minimum CFSE-low frequency of 0.002% (template counts) or 0.001% (read counts). Mappable clones were those detected in sequenced pre-transplant spleen, lymph node, or MLR CFSE-low populations of the donor or recipient. The cumulative frequency of alloreactive clones was calculated as a percentage of all sequences, weighted by copy number. TCRdb took over this immuneACCESS table, retaining in-frame rearrangements with V and J assigned. Such tables are incomplete; in checked studies, under half of the missing clones stem from an unresolved V gene, and the remainder is unexplained. V and J calls and clone size are copied from that table; D and trimming were computed from the DNA. A total of 85,000 to 100,000 clones appear in this sample, approximately 90% of them only once. The ten largest make up approximately 0.35% of the sample.

Interpreted using the paper, the time point label stands for: cells obtained before transplantation from donor or recipient. CD3+CD4+ and CD3+CD8+ populations were FACS-sorted from unstimulated pre-transplant donor and recipient cells taken from spleen or lymph nodes. From its cysteine to its phenylalanine, the CDR3 spans 15 amino acids. Only the CDR3 region is kept as DNA, spanning 45 bases read in frame from base 1. The germline V gene encodes CDR1 SGHNT and CDR2 YYREEE (reference sequence). At the junction V is shortened by 3 bases and J by 2 bases; bases outside the gene matches: 6. This sequence originates from a human donor who was the organ donor for an intestinal transplant. Sequenced material: unstimulated CD4+ T cells sorted from spleen or lymph node cells, taken before transplant. In this chain, TRBV5-4 is recombined with TRBJ1-2, with 8 bases matching TRBD1. The bases are TGTGCCAGCAGCTACAAAAGGACAGGGAACTATGGCTACACCTTC. This translates into CASSYKRTGNYGYTF.